This TCR beta chain came from a study of T cell responses to AZD1222 COVID-19 vaccine. Findings of the study overall: The study sampled repertoires only after the peak T cell response. Females made up more of the donors, who were largely white British, and clonal diversity may have come out too low. Nearly half of the spike-specific TCRs reportedly recognize variant regions that carry no mutations.

Some clones are missing from TCRdb's copy, which holds only in-frame ones; the method was immunoSEQ multiplex PCR. The sample includes fewer than 120,000 clones, around 90% of them seen just once. In this sample, this clone turned up a few times. Its specificity is unknown. The V segment lost 4 bases and the J segment 2 bases; nucleotides outside the gene matches: 6. There are 14 residues in the CDR3. Germline CDR1 and CDR2: SGHNT and YYREEE (reference sequence). This TCR came from an adult in good health. Material: peripheral blood, obtained on day 0 of AZD1222 vaccination. The chain uses TRBV5-4 and TRBJ2-7; TRBD1 agrees at 7 bases. Here the CDR3 reads CASSVWDRAYEQYF. The CDR3 DNA reads as TGTGCCAGCAGCGTCTGGGACAGAGCCTACGAGCAGTACTTC. Combining the CDR3 with reference TRBV5-4 and TRBJ2-7 gives the whole variable domain ETGVTQSPTHLIKTRGQQVTLRCSSQSGHNTVSWYQQALGQGPQFIFQYYREEENGRGNFPPRFSGLQFPNYSSELNVNALELDDSALYLCASSVWDRAYEQYFGPGTRLTVT.